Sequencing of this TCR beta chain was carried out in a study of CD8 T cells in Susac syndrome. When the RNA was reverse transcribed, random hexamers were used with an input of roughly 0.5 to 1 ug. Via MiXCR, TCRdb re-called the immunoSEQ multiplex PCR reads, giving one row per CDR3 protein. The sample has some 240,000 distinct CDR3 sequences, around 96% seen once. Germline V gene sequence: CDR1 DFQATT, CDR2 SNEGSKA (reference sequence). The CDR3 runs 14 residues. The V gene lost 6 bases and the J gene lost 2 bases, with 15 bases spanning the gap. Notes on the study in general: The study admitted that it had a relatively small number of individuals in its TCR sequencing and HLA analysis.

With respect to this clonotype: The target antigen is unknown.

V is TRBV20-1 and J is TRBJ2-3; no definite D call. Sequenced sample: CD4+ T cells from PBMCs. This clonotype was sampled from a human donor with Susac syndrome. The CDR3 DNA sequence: TGCAGTGCCGAGCATGAAACGACCACAGATACGCAGTATTTT. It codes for CSAEHETTTDTQYF.